This T cell receptor beta chain was captured by sequencing in a study of blood T cells in healthy people across ages. A second PCR, run for about 7 to 11 cycles, used a sample-barcoded 5' primer plus a J-beta primer mix. Every sample gave at least 2.5 million paired-end reads containing CDR3. TCRdb passed the 5' RACE reads through MiXCR, listing each CDR3 protein once. Among about 720,000 distinct CDR3 sequences listed, 22% were seen once. The CDR3 has 16 amino acids. With 1 base clipped from V and 7 bases from J, the junction kept 10 bases outside the gene matches. From germline, CDR1 is MNHEY and CDR2 SVGAGI. Regarding the study as a whole: Estimates based on one million T cells were treated as lower bounds.

There are a few counts of this clonotype. As yet, its antigen is unknown. The chain has TRBV6-5 and TRBJ1-2; 9 nucleotides match TRBD1. This clonotype was sampled from a man aged 65 to 79 in good health. Sequencing was carried out using blood. CDR3 nucleotides: TGTGCCAGCAGTTACTTGGGACAGGGACCTTCGGGTGGCTACACCTTC. It codes for CASSYLGQGPSGGYTF.